This T cell receptor (beta chain) came from a study of blood T cells in healthy people across ages. The second PCR ran roughly 7 to 11 cycles with a sample-barcoded 5' primer and J-beta primers. TCRdb re-called the 5' RACE reads with MiXCR, one entry per CDR3 protein. The sample lists over 750,000 distinct CDR3 sequences, just under 25% occurring once. Trimming cost V 7 bases and J 4 bases; bases outside gene matches: 8. Germline V lookup: CDR1 SQVTM, CDR2 ANQGSEA. The CDR3 is 13 amino acids. These data also formed part of another study, on T cells of mothers and their children.

The clonotype comes from a boy between 10 and 17 years old in good health. The chain couples TRBV29-1 to TRBJ2-5; 8 bases are a match to TRBD1. Source material: blood. The CDR3 region has the DNA TGCAGCGCTGCTGACAGGGGTGGAGAGACCCAGTACTTC. As protein: CSAADRGGETQYF. The full variable domain, with the rest looked up from reference TRBV29-1 and TRBJ2-5, is SAVISQKPSRDICQRGTSLTIQCQVDSQVTMMFWYRQQPGQSLTLIATANQGSEATYESGFVIDKFPISRPNLTFSTLTVSNMSPEDSSIYLCSAADRGGETQYFGPGTRLLVL.